The entry that follows covers one TCR beta chain sequence. What it binds is not known. Using immunoSEQ multiplex PCR, the repertoire was profiled, and TCRdb retains in-frame clones only, with some absent. The table has over 100,000 clones, about three quarters seen once. The CDR3 sequence is 14 residues long. Trimming stripped 5 bases from V and 3 bases from J, with 14 bases between. The germline gives CDR1 SGHTA, CDR2 FQGNSA. The sample belongs to a study of PD-1 blockade in mismatch repair-deficient tumors. Study-wide findings and caveats: Rapid post-treatment expansion, then contraction, generally preceding radiologic response, marked tumor-resident clones.

Every patient had mismatch repair deficiency by PCR or immunohistochemistry. Three pembrolizumab responders had their TCRs sequenced. Sequences were derived from peripheral blood, sampled 60 weeks after starting pembrolizumab. The receptor was isolated from an adult with mismatch repair-deficient cancer. The chain recombines TRBV7-2 with TRBJ2-7, with D tentatively TRBD1 or TRBD2 (5 bases each). The CDR3 DNA sequence: TGTGCCAGCAGCCTGGGACGGAAGTTCTACGAGCAGTACTTC. Translating gives CASSLGRKFYEQYF.